The rows below give T cell receptor beta chains drawn from one sample of a study of cytomegalovirus exposure and HLA in healthy donors. Measured with immunoSEQ multiplex PCR; TCRdb has only the in-frame clones, and not every one. The data show 200,000 or so clones, 87% seen once. Sequencing input: PBMCs. The receptors come from a man in his thirties or forties in good health and CMV-seronegative. Each CDR3 is given with its conserved first and last residue. Fields, in order: V gene, J gene, CDR3 protein.

TRBV5-1	TRBJ2-2	CASSLRDRVVGELFF
TRBV7-7	TRBJ2-7	CASSPGTSGTHYEQYF
TRBV7-9	TRBJ2-3	CASSRAGPTDTQYF
TRBV2	TRBJ2-5	CASSEVGQQQGETQYF
TRBV11-2	TRBJ1-2	CASSGTGDQHGYTF
TRBV6-1	TRBJ2-3	CASSGGVRNTQYF
TRBV28	TRBJ2-7	CATRRVYEQYF
TRBV11-2	TRBJ1-2	CASSFGGTDYGYTF
TRBV7-2	TRBJ1-3	CASSLPGQGWGGNTIYF
TRBV7-9	TRBJ1-3	CASTPVGNTIYF
TRBV11-2	TRBJ2-7	CASSWGQSYEQYF
TRBV5-6	TRBJ2-3	CASSLAAVTSGSSQYF
TRBV6-1	TRBJ1-1	CASSENKWHVRFTEAFF
TRBV6-6	TRBJ1-1	CASSYSPPGGEAFF
TRBV27	TRBJ2-7	CASSLGQGLTYEQYF
TRBV5-1	TRBJ2-3	CASSFRRTSGTSTDTQYF
TRBV27	TRBJ1-2	CASSSGYGYTF